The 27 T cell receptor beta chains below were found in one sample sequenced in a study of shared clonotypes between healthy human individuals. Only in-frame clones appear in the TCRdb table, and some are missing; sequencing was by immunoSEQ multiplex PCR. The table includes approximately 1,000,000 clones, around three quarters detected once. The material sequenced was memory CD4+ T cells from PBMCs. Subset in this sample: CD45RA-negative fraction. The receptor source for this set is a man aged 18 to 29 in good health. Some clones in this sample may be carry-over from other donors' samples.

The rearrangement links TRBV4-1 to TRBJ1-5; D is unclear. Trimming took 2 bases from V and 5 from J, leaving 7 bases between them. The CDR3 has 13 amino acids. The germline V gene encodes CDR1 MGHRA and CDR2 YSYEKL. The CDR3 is CASSQLPDQPQHF. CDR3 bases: TGCGCCAGCAGCCAACTCCCCGATCAGCCCCAGCATTTT.

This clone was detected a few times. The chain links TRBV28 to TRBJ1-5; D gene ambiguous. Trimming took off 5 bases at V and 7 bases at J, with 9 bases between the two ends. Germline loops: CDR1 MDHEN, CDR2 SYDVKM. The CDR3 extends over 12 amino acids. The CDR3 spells CASSGGGQPQHF. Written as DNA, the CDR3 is TGTGCCAGCAGTGGAGGTGGACAGCCCCAGCATTTT. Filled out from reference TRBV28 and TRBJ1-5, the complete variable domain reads DVKVTQSSRYLVKRTGEKVFLECVQDMDHENMFWYRQDPGLGLRLIYFSYDVKMKEKGDIPEGYSVSREKKERFSLILESASTNQTSMYLCASSGGGQPQHFGDGTRLSIL.

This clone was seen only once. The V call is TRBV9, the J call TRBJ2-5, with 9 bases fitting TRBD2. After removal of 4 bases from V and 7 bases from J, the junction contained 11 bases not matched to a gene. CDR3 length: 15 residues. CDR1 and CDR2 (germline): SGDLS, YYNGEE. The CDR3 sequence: CASSPRAGGPATQYF. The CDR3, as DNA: TGTGCCAGCAGCCCCCGGGCGGGAGGGCCGGCGACCCAGTACTTC.

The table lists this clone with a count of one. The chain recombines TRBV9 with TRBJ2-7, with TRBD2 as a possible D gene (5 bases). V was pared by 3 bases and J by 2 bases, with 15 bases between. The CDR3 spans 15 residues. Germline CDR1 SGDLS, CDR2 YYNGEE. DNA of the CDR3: TGTGCCAGCAGCGCCCGCGCGGGCCCTACCTACGAGCAGTACTTC. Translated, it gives CASSARAGPTYEQYF. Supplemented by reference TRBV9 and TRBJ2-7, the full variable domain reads DSGVTQTPKHLITATGQRVTLRCSPRSGDLSVYWYQQSLDQGLQFLIQYYNGEERAKGNILERFSAQQFPDLHSELNLSSLELGDSALYFCASSARAGPTYEQYFGPGTRLTVT.

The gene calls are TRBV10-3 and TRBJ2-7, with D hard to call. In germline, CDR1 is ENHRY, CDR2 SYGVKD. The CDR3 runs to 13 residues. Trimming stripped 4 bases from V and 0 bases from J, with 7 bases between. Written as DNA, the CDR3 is TGTGCCATCAGTGCTCACAGCTCCTACGAGCAGTACTTC. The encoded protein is CAISAHSSYEQYF.

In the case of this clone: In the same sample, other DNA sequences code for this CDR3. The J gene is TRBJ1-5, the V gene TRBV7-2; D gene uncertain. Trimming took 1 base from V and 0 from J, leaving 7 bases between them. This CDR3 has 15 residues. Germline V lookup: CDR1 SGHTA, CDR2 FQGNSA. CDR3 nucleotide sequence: TGTGCCAGCAGCTTAGTGGCAGATAGCAATCAGCCCCAGCATTTT. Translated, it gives CASSLVADSNQPQHF.

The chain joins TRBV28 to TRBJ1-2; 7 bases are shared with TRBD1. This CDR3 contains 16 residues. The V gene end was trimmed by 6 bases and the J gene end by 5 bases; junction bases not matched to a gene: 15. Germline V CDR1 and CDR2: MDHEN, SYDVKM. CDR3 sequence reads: CASRPPTGTGWYGYTF. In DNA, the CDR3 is TGTGCCAGCAGACCTCCGACAGGGACCGGGTGGTATGGCTACACCTTC.

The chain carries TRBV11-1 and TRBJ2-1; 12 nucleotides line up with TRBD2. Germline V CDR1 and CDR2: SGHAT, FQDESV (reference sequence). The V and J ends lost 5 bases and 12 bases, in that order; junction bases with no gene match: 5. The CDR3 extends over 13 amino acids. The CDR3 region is CASSLLAGGWQFF. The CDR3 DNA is TGTGCCAGCAGCCTACTAGCGGGAGGTTGGCAGTTCTTC.

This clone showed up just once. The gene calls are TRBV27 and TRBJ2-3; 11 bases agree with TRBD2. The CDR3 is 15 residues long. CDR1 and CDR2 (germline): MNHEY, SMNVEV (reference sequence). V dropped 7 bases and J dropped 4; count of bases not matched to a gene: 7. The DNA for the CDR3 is TGTGCCAGCACCATAGCGGGAGGGCCCCCAGATACGCAGTATTTT. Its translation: CASTIAGGPPDTQYF.

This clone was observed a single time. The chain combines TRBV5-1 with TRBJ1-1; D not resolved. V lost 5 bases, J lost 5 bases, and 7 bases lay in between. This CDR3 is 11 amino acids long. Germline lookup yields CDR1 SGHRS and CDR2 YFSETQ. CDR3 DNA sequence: TGCGCCAGCAGAGGAGGGACTGAAGCTTTCTTT. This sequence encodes CASRGGTEAFF.

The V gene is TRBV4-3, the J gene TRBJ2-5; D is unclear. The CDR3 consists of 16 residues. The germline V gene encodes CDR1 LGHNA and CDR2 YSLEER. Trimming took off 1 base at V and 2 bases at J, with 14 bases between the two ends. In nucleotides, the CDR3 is TGCGCCAGCAGCCAAGGGGTCCGAAAGGTTCAAGAGACCCAGTACTTC. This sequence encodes CASSQGVRKVQETQYF.

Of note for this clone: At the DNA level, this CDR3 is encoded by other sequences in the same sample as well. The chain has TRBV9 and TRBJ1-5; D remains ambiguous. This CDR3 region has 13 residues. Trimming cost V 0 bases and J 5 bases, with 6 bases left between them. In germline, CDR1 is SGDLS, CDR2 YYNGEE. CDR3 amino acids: CASSVDGDQPQHF. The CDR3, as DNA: TGTGCCAGCAGCGTAGACGGAGATCAGCCCCAGCATTTT.

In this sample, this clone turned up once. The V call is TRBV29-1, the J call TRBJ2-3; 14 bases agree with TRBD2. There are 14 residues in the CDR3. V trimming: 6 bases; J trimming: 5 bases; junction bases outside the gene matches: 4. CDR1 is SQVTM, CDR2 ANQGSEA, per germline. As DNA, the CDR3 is TGCAGCGTCAACGGACTAGCGGGAGGAGATACGCAGTATTTT. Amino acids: CSVNGLAGGDTQYF.

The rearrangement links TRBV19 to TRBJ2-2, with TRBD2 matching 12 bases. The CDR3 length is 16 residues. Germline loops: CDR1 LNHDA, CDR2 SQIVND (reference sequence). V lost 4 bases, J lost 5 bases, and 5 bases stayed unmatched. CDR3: CASSRLAGVVTGELFF. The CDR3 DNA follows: TGTGCCAGTAGTAGACTAGCGGGAGTGGTTACCGGGGAGCTGTTTTTT.

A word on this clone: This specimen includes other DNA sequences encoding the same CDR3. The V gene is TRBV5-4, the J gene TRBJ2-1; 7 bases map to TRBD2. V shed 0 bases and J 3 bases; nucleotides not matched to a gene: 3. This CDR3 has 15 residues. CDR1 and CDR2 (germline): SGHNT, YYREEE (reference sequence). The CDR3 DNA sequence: TGTGCCAGCAGCTTGGGTGGCGGGAGCTACAATGAGCAGTTCTTC. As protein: CASSLGGGSYNEQFF.

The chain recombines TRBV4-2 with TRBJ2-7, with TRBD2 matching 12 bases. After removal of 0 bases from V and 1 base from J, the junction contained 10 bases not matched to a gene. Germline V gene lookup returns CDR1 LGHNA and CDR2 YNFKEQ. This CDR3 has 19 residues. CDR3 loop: CASSQDGLAGLAGSYEQYF. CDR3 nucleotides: TGTGCCAGCAGCCAAGATGGTTTGGCGGGACTAGCGGGTTCCTACGAGCAGTACTTC.

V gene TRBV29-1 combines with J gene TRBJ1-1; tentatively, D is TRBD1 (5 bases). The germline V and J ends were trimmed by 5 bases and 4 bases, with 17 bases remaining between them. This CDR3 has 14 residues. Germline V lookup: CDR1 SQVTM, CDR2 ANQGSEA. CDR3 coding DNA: TGCAGCGTTAGAGGACAATGGGAGGGCACTGAAGCTTTCTTT. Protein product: CSVRGQWEGTEAFF.

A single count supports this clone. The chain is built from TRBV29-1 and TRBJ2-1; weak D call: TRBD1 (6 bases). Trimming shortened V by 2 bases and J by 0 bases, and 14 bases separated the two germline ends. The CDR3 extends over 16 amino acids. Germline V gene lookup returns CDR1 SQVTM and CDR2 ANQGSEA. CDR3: CSVEILRGNSYNEQFF. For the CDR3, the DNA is TGCAGCGTTGAAATCCTCAGGGGCAACTCCTACAATGAGCAGTTCTTC.

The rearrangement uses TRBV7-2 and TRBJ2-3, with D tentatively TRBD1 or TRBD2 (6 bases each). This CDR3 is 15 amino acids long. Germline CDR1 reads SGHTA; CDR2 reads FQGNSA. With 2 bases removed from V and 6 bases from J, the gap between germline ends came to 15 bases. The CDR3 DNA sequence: TGTGCCAGCAGCTTACTCCCGGGGGCCGGGGATACGCAGTATTTT. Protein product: CASSLLPGAGDTQYF.

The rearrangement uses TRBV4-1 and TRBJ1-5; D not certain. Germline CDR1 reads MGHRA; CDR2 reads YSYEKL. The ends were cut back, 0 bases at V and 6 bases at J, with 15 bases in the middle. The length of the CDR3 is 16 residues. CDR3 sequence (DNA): TGCGCCAGCAGCCAAGAGAATGCAGCAACCGGTCAGCCCCAGCATTTT. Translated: CASSQENAATGQPQHF.

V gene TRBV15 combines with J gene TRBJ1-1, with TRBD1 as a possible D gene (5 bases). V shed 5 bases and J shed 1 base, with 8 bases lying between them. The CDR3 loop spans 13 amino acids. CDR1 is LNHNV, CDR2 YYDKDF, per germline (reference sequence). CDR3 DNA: TGTGCCACCAGCCGGGACCAGAACACTGAAGCTTTCTTT. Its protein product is CATSRDQNTEAFF.

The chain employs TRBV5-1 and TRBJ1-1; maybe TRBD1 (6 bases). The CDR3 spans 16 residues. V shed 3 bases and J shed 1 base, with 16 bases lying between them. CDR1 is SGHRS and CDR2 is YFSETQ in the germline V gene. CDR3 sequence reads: CASSSQPGQTNTEAFF. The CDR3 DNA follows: TGCGCCAGCAGCTCCCAGCCGGGACAAACGAACACTGAAGCTTTCTTT.

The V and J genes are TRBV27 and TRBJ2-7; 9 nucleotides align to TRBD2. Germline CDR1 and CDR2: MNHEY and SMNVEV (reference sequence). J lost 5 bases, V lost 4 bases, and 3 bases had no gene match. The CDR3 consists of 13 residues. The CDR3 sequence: CASSYLAGNEQYF. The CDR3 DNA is TGTGCCAGCAGTTATCTAGCGGGAAACGAGCAGTACTTC.

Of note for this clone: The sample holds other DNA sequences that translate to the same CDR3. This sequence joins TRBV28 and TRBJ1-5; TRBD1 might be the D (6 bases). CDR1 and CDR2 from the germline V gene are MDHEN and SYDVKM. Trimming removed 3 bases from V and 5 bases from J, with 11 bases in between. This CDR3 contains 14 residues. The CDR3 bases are TGTGCCAGCAGTTTGTCAGGGGCCGATCAGCCCCAGCATTTT. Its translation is CASSLSGADQPQHF.

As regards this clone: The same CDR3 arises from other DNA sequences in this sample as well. The CDR3 region is CASSLAGPGNTEAFF. CDR3 in DNA: TGCGCCAGCAGCTTGGCCGGCCCCGGAAACACTGAAGCTTTCTTT. The rearrangement uses TRBV5-1 and TRBJ1-1, with D hard to call. The CDR3 totals 15 residues. Looked up from germline, CDR1 is SGHRS and CDR2 is YFSETQ. The germline V and J ends were trimmed by 0 bases and 2 bases, with 11 bases remaining between them.

Here the CDR3 reads CASSLPKETQYF. The CDR3 DNA reads as TGTGCCAGCAGCCTTCCTAAAGAGACCCAGTACTTC. The chain is built from TRBV7-2 and TRBJ2-5, with unresolved D. Trimming pared 5 bases from V and 3 bases from J, leaving 7 bases between. This CDR3 has 12 residues. Germline V gene lookup returns CDR1 SGHTA and CDR2 FQGNSA.

As DNA, the CDR3 is TGTGCCAGCAGTTTAGGGCAGTCTCCCTCGCAGTACTTC. Translated: CASSLGQSPSQYF. The chain has TRBV28 and TRBJ2-7; D uncertain. The CDR3 extends over 13 amino acids. Germline CDR1 and CDR2: MDHEN and SYDVKM. The V end lost 2 bases, the J end lost 9 bases, and 14 bases lay between the germline ends. The full variable domain, its missing parts supplied by reference TRBV28 and TRBJ2-7, is DVKVTQSSRYLVKRTGEKVFLECVQDMDHENMFWYRQDPGLGLRLIYFSYDVKMKEKGDIPEGYSVSREKKERFSLILESASTNQTSMYLCASSLGQSPSQYFGPGTRLTVT.